This T cell receptor beta chain was sequenced during a study of CD8+ T cells in alopecia areata. In the study overall: Twice daily, treated patients received 5 to 10 mg of oral tofacitinib. Tofacitinib ran for 6 to 18 months before 6 months off drug.

Patients with alopecia areata provided lesional scalp punch biopsies as well as peripheral blood. CDR3 length equals 14 residues. Germline CDR1 and CDR2: MGHDK and SYGVNS. V lost 6 bases and J lost 6; bases outside the gene matches: 5. With respect to this clone: Its antigen is unidentified.

The study, taken as a whole, reports: TCR sharing was clearer in mice than between patients, perhaps partly owing to patient HLA diversity.

RNA, once extracted, was reverse transcribed into cDNA for use as the sequencing template. Generated by immunoSEQ multiplex PCR, the TCRdb table keeps only in-frame clones and is missing some. The top ten clones hold about 19% of a sample with about 130,000 clones, about 49% of them seen once. The clonotype comes from a human donor with alopecia areata. The sample here was CD8+ T cells sorted from blood, taken at week 0. This chain joins TRBV25-1 and TRBJ1-4; 9 nucleotides line up with TRBD1. CDR3 coding DNA: TGTGCCAGCAGCCCGGGACAGGGCCATGAAAAACTGTTTTTT. This codes for CASSPGQGHEKLFF.